These 5 T cell receptor beta chains were all obtained from the same sample, sequenced in a study of T cells in Graves' hyperthyroidism and ophthalmopathy. TCR beta CDR3 region amplification was performed from RNA transcripts. Using the HTBI primer set, a first-round RT-PCR was run on the TCR CDR3. TCRdb passed the multiplex PCR reads through MiXCR, listing each CDR3 protein once. The sample contains 650,000 to 800,000 distinct CDR3 sequences, just under 45% of which appear only once. Sequencing was performed on peripheral blood or thyroid tissue (not recorded which). The receptors stem from an adult man with Graves' disease, either hyperthyroidism or ophthalmopathy (not recorded which).

This clonotype was counted once. DNA for the CDR3: TGCAGTGCTACGGGACTAGCGGGAAACACCGGGGAGCTGTTTTTT. It specifies CSATGLAGNTGELFF. The rearrangement joins TRBV20-1 to TRBJ2-2, with 13 bases that match TRBD2. The CDR3 has 15 amino acids. Per germline, CDR1 DFQATT and CDR2 SNEGSKA (reference sequence). Unmatched junction bases numbered 1, after V lost 4 bases and J lost 2 bases.

This clonotype was seen only once. A read error may be the cause here, since a much bigger clone is one base away. The chain has TRBV7-3 and TRBJ2-7; D unresolved. Germline CDR1 reads SGHTA; CDR2 reads FQGTGA. CDR3 length: 13 amino acids. V was cut by 7 bases and J by 5 bases, with 15 bases left in between. DNA for the CDR3: TGTGCCAGCACCCAAATGTACAGCGACGAGCAGTACTTC. This translates into CASTQMYSDEQYF.

The V call is TRBV9, the J call TRBJ2-7; a possible D gene is TRBD2 (5 bases). Germline V lookup: CDR1 SGDLS, CDR2 YYNGEE. The CDR3 has 14 amino acids. V was clipped by 0 bases and J by 1 base, with 8 bases between them. CDR3 DNA: TGTGCCAGCAGCGTAGGGGCGGGTTCCTACGAGCAGTACTTC. Its translation: CASSVGAGSYEQYF.

This rearrangement joins TRBV6-1 to TRBJ1-5; D is possibly TRBD1 (6 bases). Germline lookup yields CDR1 MNHNS and CDR2 SASEGT. Trimming cost V 2 bases and J 3 bases, with 14 bases left between them. The CDR3 extends over 16 amino acids. The CDR3 loop is CASSEWGLMINQPQHF. CDR3 bases: TGTGCCAGCAGTGAATGGGGGCTCATGATCAATCAGCCCCAGCATTTT.

This chain uses TRBV7-8 with TRBJ1-6; TRBD1 is a possible D gene (5 bases). V dropped 8 bases and J dropped 5 bases, with 10 bases sitting between them. Germline CDR1 and CDR2: SGHVS and FQNEAQ. The CDR3 length is 13 residues. The CDR3 DNA reads as TGTGCCAGCTCACGGGGGGATAATTCACCCCTCCACTTT. Protein sequence: CASSRGDNSPLHF. Full variable domain (remainder filled in from reference TRBV7-8 and TRBJ1-6): GAGVSQSPRYKVAKRGQDVALRCDPISGHVSLFWYQQALGQGPEFLTYFQNEAQLDKSGLPSDRFFAERPEGSVSTLKIQRTQQEDSAVYLCASSRGDNSPLHFGNGTRLTVT.